This T cell receptor (beta chain) stems from a study of cytomegalovirus exposure and HLA in healthy donors (dated by TCRdb to 2016 to 2017). The study in broad terms: A later analysis indicated that the 130 or so validation repertoires were generated on the platform also employed for the 720 or so repertoires of the first cohort. The study was designed to test whether signatures of past pathogen exposure could be identified by cataloging public T cell receptors. Besides the first cohort of some 670 subjects, a separate validation cohort made up of 90 to 150 different subjects was used. To predict cytomegalovirus infection status, the study combined high-throughput TCR immunosequencing, statistical association of individual TCRs with disease status, and machine learning.

Study-wide findings and limitations: The classifier was reported to diagnose cytomegalovirus status with high specificity and sensitivity in both the original cohort and the validation cohort. The study listed 164 TCR beta chains as associated with cytomegalovirus. The authors suggested that the approach could potentially be generalized to other disease states and immunological phenotypes. A few of the identified cytomegalovirus-associated TCR beta chains were confirmed in vitro to be specific for cytomegalovirus antigens. A later analysis lacked HLA typing for the validation cohort, so it scored co-occurrence in that cohort across all 120 repertoires. In a later analysis, TCRs clustered in the first cohort were found to also tend to co-occur in the approximately 110 validation repertoires, with 94% of cluster scores above 0. Across donors, most TCR sequences were observed very rarely, whereas some public TCRs were present in many individuals.

Donors formed part of the validation cohort, which comprised over a hundred subjects and was distinct from the first cohort of several hundred subjects. Comment on this clone: What antigen it recognizes has not been identified. Per-base qualities were not stored, and no clone one base away is much larger.

Libraries were made using the immunoSEQ multiplex PCR assay. Regarding the original processing steps: To diagnose cytomegalovirus status from the catalog of TCR beta chain sequences, a statistical classification framework was built. The clones in this table, taken by TCRdb from immuneACCESS, are in-frame only. Not every clone is retained; where verified, under half of the shortfall comes from an unresolved V gene, and the cause of the rest is unknown. The V and J calls and clone size were taken over from that table, and D and trimming were inferred from the DNA. Here the sample has 100,000 to 150,000 clones; about nine tenths occur a single time. The ten most abundant clones make up about 2% of the sample. For this chain, trimming is 1 base at the V end and 2 bases at the J end, and the number of junction bases without a gene match is 9. Taken from cysteine to phenylalanine, the CDR3 has 17 residues. Only CDR3 DNA remains: 51 bases, in frame from the first base. CDR1 LGHNA and CDR2 YNFKEQ were looked up in the germline V gene.

In this chain, TRBV4-2 is recombined with TRBJ2-7, with TRBD2 identical over 9 junction bases. This receptor was identified in a woman between 18 and 29 years old in good health and CMV-seronegative. Sequenced input: PBMCs. The CDR3: CASSQGRGAGGPYEQYF. The DNA sequence follows: TGTGCCAGCAGCCAAGGACGCGGGGCGGGAGGGCCCTACGAGCAGTACTTC.